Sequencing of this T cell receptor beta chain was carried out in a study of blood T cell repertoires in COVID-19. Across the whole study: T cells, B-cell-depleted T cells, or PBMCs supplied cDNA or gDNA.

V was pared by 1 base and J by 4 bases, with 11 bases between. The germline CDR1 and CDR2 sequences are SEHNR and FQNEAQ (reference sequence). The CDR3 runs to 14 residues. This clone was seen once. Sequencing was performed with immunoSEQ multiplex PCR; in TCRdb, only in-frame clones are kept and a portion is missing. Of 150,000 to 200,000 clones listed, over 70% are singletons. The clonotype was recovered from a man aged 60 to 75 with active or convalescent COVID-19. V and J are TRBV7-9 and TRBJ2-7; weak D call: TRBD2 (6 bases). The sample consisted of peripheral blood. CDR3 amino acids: CASSLEAGRYEQYF. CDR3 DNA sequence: TGTGCCAGCAGCTTAGAGGCAGGGAGGTACGAGCAGTACTTC.